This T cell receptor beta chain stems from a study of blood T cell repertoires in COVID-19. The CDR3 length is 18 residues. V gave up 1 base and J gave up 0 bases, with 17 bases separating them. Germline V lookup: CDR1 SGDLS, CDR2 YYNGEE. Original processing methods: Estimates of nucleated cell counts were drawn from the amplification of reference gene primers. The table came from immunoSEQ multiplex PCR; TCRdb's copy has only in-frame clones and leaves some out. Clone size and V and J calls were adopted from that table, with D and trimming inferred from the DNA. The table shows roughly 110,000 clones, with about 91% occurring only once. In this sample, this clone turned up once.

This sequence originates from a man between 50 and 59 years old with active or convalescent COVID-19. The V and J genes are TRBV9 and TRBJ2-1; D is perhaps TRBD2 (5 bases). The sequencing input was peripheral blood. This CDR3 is CASSVFSGTLSSYNEQFF. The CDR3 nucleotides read TGTGCCAGCAGCGTATTCAGCGGAACCCTGAGCTCCTACAATGAGCAGTTCTTC.